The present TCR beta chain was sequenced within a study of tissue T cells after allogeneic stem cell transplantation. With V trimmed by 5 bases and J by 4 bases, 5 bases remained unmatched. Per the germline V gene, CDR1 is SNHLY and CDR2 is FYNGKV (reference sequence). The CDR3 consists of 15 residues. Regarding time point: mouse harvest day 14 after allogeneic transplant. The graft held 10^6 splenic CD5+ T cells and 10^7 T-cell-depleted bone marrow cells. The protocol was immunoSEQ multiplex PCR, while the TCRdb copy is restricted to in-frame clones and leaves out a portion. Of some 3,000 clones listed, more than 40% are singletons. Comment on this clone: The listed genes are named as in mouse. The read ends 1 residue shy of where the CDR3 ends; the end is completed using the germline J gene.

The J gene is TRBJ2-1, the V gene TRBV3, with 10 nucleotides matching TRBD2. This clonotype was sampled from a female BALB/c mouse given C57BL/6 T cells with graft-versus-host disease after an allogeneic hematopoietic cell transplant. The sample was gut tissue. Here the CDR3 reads CASSPLLGGYAEQFF. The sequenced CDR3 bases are TGTGCCAGCAGCCCTTTACTGGGGGGGTATGCTGAGCAGTTC.